The source of this T cell receptor (beta chain) is a study of neurological immune-mediated disorders. The CDR3 loop spans 15 amino acids. Per germline, CDR1 SGHTA and CDR2 FQGNSA. V lost 1 base and J lost 4, with 11 bases in between. Synthesis of cDNA used 5'RACE (with 10-nucleotide random UMIs). TCRdb reprocessed the 5' RACE reads via MiXCR and lists one record per CDR3 protein. The sample has 39,000 or so distinct CDR3 sequences; 4.8% are singletons. Some 960,000 sorted CD4+ or CD8+ T cells made each library. Study findings and constraints: The most TCR clonal expansion was seen in HTLV-1-associated myelopathy, whereas the least was seen in multiple sclerosis, below the level in healthy controls.

Many counts were recorded for this clonotype. Its antigen remains unidentified. The TCR was taken from a man in his late teens or twenties in good health. Sequencing was done on a sample of CD4+ T cells from blood. The gene calls are TRBV7-2 and TRBJ1-3; tentatively, D is TRBD1 (6 bases). The CDR3 loop is CASSLGGGRGNTIYF. The CDR3 DNA sequence: TGTGCCAGCAGCTTAGGTGGGGGGCGAGGAAACACCATATATTTT.